This TCR beta chain appears in the sequencing data of a study of cytomegalovirus exposure and HLA in healthy donors. CDR3 length: 14 amino acids. Germline trimming cut 6 bases from V and 0 bases from J; bases unmatched to any gene: 3. Germline loops: CDR1 SGDLS, CDR2 YYNGEE. Primers: 60 Vbeta forward and 13 Jbeta reverse. Sequencing was performed with immunoSEQ multiplex PCR; in TCRdb, only in-frame clones are kept and a portion is missing. The data show about 120,000 clones, approximately 80% seen once. This TCR derives from a man aged 30 to 45 in good health and CMV-seropositive. V usage is TRBV9 and J usage is TRBJ1-1; TRBD1 matches at 9 bases. Sequenced sample: PBMCs. In DNA, the CDR3 is TGTGCCAGCACGGGGGACAGGGTGAACACTGAAGCTTTCTTT. It translates to CASTGDRVNTEAFF.